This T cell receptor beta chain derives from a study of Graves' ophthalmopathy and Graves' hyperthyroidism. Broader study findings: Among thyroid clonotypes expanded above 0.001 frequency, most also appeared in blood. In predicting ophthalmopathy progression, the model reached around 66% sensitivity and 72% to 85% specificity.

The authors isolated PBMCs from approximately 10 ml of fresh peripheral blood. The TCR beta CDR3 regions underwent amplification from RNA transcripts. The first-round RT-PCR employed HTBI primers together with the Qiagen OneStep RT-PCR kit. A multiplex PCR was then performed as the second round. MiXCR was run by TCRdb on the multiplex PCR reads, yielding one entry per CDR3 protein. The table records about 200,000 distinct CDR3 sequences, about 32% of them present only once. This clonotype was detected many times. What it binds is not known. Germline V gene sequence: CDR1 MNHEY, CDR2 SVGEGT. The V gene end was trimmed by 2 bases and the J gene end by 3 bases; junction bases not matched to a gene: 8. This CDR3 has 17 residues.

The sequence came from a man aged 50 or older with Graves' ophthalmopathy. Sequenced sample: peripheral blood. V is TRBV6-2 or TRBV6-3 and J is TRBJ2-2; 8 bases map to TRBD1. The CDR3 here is CASSYPPDRVDTGELFF. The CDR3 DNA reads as TGTGCCAGCAGTTACCCCCCGGACAGGGTTGACACCGGGGAGCTGTTTTTT.